This T cell receptor (beta chain) was captured by sequencing in a study of T cell responses to AZD1222 COVID-19 vaccine. Whole-study findings and limits: Repertoires were obtained solely post-peak T cell response. Clonal diversity may have been underestimated, and the donors were mostly white British, with more females than males. The reported proportion of spike-specific TCRs targeting unmutated variant regions was nearly half.

Profiled with immunoSEQ multiplex PCR; TCRdb holds only in-frame clones, not every one. The sample comprises tens of thousands of clones, 80% to 90% of which are singletons, and around 24% rests with the top ten. The V gene lost 0 bases and the J gene lost 8 bases, with 14 bases spanning the gap. The germline V gene has CDR1 SGHNT and CDR2 YYREEE (reference sequence). The CDR3 runs to 14 residues. A word on this clone: Its antigen is not known.

The genes are TRBV5-4 and TRBJ1-2, with D unclear. This TCR was recovered from an adult in good health. Sample: peripheral blood, taken on day 0 of AZD1222 vaccination. CDR3 amino acids: CASSLASVLGGYTF. DNA of the CDR3: TGTGCCAGCAGCTTGGCCTCCGTACTGGGGGGCTACACCTTC.